Listed here are 8 T cell receptor beta chains from one sample, sequenced in a study of vaccination effects on CD4 cells after COVID-19. Prior to sequencing, the ViraFEST assay stimulated PBMC with viral peptide pools, which expanded the antigen-specific CD4+ T cells. Following a roughly 11-day culture, CD4+ T cells were purified. The person's infection with SARS-CoV-2, confirmed by PCR, took place between March and December 2020. These TCRs' antigens remain unknown. Clones were sequenced by immunoSEQ multiplex PCR, and TCRdb holds only the in-frame ones, with some missing. Found here are around 20,000 clones, roughly 70% of them singletons; the top ten hold about 38%. The material sequenced was CD4+ T cells from PBMCs cultured with a peptide pool, taken before COVID-19 vaccination. All receptors come from a human donor who had a prior SARS-CoV-2 infection.

The chain is built from TRBV5-1 and TRBJ1-1, with D perhaps matching TRBD1 (5 bases). V was clipped by 4 bases and J by 6 bases, with 13 bases between them. The CDR3 has 13 amino acids. Germline V gives CDR1 SGHRS, CDR2 YFSETQ. The CDR3: CASSLGEAAEAFF. In DNA, the CDR3 is TGCGCCAGCAGCCTGGGGGAGGCGGCTGAAGCTTTCTTT.

The chain is built from TRBV5-6 and TRBJ2-7; a weak D match, TRBD1 (5 bases). CDR1 is SGHDT, CDR2 YYEEEE, per germline. There are 13 residues in the CDR3. The V and J ends lost 1 base and 6 bases respectively, with 11 bases between them. DNA of the CDR3: TGTGCCAGCAGCTTGTGGCAGGGCGGCGAGCAGTACTTC. Protein sequence: CASSLWQGGEQYF.

This clone appeared a few times. The chain joins TRBV19 to TRBJ1-5; D unresolved. The CDR3 totals 14 residues. Germline CDR1 LNHDA, CDR2 SQIVND (reference sequence). Trimming took 2 bases from V and 4 from J, leaving 9 bases between them. CDR3 DNA: TGTGCCAGTAGTATATGGTCGAGTAATCAGCCCCAGCATTTT. Its translation is CASSIWSSNQPQHF.

The J gene is TRBJ2-2, the V gene TRBV4-3; TRBD1 aligns across 9 bases. The CDR3 is 18 residues long. The V and J ends lost 4 bases and 4 bases, in that order; junction bases with no gene match: 13. CDR1 is LGHNA, CDR2 YSLEER, per germline. This chain's CDR3 is CASSPQPDRGAGTGELFF. For the CDR3, the DNA is TGCGCCAGCAGCCCACAGCCGGACAGGGGCGCGGGCACCGGGGAGCTGTTTTTT.

V gene TRBV10-1 combines with J gene TRBJ2-1, with 11 bases lining up with TRBD2. V dropped 6 bases and J dropped 2; count of bases not matched to a gene: 9. This CDR3 is built from 17 residues. From germline, CDR1 is WNHNN and CDR2 SYGVQD (reference sequence). CDR3 coding DNA: TGCGCCAGCAGCCCAGGAACTAGCGGGGGAACCTACAATGAGCAGTTCTTC. Its protein is CASSPGTSGGTYNEQFF.

This clone appeared a few times. The gene calls are TRBV7-3 and TRBJ2-1; tentatively, D is TRBD1 or TRBD2 (5 bases each). Per the germline V gene, CDR1 is SGHTA and CDR2 is FQGTGA. V shed 8 bases and J shed 1 base, with 9 bases lying between them. The CDR3 length is 13 residues. The chain's CDR3 is CASGWGSYNEQFF. The CDR3 region has the DNA TGTGCCAGCGGCTGGGGGTCCTACAATGAGCAGTTCTTC.

The chain joins TRBV19 to TRBJ1-2, with D possibly TRBD1 on 5 matching bases. This CDR3 contains 13 residues. The V end lost 2 bases, the J end lost 12 bases, and 16 bases lay between the germline ends. In germline, CDR1 is LNHDA, CDR2 SQIVND (reference sequence). This CDR3 is CASSILSGVGHTF. The CDR3 nucleotides are TGTGCCAGTAGTATACTCTCGGGGGTCGGGCACACCTTC.

The V and J genes are TRBV3-1 (or the pseudogene TRBV3-2) and TRBJ1-1, with D unclear. This CDR3 spans 11 amino acids. Trimming shortened V by 4 bases and J by 10 bases, and 10 bases separated the two germline ends. The germline V gene encodes CDR1 LGHDT and CDR2 YNNKEL (reference sequence). The CDR3 protein is CASSLKGSAFF. The CDR3 nucleotides are TGTGCCAGCAGCCTTAAAGGTTCAGCTTTCTTT.